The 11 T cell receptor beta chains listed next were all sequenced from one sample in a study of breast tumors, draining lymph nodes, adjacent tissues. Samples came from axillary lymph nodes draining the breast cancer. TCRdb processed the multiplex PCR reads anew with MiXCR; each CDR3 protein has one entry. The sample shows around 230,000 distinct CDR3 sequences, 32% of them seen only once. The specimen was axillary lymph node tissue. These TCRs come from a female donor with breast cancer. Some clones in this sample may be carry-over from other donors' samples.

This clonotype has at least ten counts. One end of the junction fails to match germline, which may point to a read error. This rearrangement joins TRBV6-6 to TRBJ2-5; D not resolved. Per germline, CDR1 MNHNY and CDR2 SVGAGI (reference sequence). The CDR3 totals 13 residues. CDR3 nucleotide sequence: TGTGCCAGCAGTCACTCGCCTAGAGAGACCCAGTACTTC. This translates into CASSHSPRETQYF.

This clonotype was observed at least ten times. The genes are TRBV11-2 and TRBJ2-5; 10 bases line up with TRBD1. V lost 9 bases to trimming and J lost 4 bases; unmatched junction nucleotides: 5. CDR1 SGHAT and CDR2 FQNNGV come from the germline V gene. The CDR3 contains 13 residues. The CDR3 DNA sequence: TGTGCCAGTACCGGGACAGGGGTAGAGACCCAGTACTTC. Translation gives CASTGTGVETQYF.

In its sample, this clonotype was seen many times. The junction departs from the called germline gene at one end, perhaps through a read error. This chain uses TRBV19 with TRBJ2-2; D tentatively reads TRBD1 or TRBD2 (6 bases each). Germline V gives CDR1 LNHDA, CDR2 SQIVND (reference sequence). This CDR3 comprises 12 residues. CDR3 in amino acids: CPRGGPPGELFF. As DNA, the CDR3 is TGTCCCAGGGGAGGCCCTCCCGGGGAGCTGTTTTTT.

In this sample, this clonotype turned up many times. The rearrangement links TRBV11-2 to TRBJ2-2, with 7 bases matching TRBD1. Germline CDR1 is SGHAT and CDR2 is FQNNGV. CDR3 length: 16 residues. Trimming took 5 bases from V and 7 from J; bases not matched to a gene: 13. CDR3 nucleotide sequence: TGTGCCAGCAGCCCCCCTGACAGGGCATCTGGCGGGGAGCTGTTTTTT. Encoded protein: CASSPPDRASGGELFF.

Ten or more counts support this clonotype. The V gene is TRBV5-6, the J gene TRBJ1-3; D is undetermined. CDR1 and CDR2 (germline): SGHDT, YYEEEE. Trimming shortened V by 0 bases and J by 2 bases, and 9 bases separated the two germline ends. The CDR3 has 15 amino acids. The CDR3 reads CASSLDGWTGNTIYF. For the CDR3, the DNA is TGTGCCAGCAGCTTGGATGGCTGGACTGGAAACACCATATATTTT.

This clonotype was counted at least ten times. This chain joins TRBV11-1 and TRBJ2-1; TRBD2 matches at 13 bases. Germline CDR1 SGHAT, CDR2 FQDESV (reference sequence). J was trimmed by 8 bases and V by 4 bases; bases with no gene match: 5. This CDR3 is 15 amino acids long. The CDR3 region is CASSSGTSGMDEQFF. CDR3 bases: TGTGCCAGCAGCTCGGGGACTAGCGGGATGGATGAGCAGTTCTTC.

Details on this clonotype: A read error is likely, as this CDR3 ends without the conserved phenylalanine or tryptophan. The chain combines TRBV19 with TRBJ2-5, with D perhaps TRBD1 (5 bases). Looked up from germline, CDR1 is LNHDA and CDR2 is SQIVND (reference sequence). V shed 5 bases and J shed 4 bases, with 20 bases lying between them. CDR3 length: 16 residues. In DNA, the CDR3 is TGTGCCAGTAGTCCGAGAAGGGGTTCGGAAGGAGAGACCCAGTACTCC. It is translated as CASSPRRGSEGETQYS.

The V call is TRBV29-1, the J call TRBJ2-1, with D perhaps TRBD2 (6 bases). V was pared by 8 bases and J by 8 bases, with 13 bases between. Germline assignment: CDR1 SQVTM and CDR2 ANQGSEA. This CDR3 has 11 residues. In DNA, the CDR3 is TGCAGCTTAGCGGCAAACGATGAGCAGTTCTTC. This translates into CSLAANDEQFF.

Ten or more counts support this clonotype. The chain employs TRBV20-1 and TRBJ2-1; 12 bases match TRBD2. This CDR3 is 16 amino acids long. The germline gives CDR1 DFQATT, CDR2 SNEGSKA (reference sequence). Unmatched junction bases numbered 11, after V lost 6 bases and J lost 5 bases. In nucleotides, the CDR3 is TGCAGTGCGGGAAGCGAGCTAGCGGGAGGGAACAATGAGCAGTTCTTC. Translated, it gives CSAGSELAGGNNEQFF.

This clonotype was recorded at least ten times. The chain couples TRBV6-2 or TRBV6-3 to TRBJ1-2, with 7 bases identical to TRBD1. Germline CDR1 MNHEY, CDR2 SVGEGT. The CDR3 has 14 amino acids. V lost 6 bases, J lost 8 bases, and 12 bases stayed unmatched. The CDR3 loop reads CASSPGGGRVGYTF. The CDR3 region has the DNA TGTGCCAGCAGCCCGGGAGGGGGCCGTGTAGGCTACACCTTC.

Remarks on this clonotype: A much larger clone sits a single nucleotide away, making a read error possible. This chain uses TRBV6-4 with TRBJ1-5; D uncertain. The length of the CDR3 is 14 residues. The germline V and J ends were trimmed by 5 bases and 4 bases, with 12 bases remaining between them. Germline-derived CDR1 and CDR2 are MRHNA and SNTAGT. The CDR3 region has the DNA TGTGCCAGCAGTCAAGCACGGAGAAATCAGCCCCAGCATTTT. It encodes CASSQARRNQPQHF.